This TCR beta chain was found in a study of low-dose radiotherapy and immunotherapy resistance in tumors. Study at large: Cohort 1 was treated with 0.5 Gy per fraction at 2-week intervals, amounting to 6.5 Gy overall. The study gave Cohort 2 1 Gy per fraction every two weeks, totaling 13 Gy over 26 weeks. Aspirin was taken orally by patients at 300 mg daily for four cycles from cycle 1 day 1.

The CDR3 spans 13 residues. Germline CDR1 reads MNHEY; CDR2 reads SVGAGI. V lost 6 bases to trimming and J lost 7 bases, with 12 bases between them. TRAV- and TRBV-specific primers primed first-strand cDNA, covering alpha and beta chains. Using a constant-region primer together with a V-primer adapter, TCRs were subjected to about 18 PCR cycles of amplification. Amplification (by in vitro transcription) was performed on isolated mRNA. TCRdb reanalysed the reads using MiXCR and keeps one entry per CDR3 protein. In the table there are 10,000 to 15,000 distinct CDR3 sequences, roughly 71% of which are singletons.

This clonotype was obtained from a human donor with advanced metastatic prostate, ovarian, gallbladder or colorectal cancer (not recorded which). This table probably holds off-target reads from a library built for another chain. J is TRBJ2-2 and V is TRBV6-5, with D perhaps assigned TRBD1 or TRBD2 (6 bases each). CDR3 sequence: CASRQGGFGELFF. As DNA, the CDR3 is TGTGCCAGCAGACAGGGAGGTTTCGGGGAGCTGTTTTTT.